The present T cell receptor beta chain was sequenced within a study of graft-versus-host responses after intestinal transplantation. Study-wide context: Transplant types were multivisceral, liver-intestinal, or isolated intestinal. The study's findings and limits: The authors found GvH clones in recipient marrow, some appearing first in ileum or blood. The highest levels of circulating GvH clones went along with early declines in HvG clones after transplant.

Produced via immunoSEQ multiplex PCR; TCRdb's table is partial and in-frame only. The table records approximately 89,000 clones, approximately 95% of them present only once. Germline V gene lookup returns CDR1 MNHEY and CDR2 SMNVEV (reference sequence). With 4 bases removed from V and 0 bases from J, the gap between germline ends came to 8 bases. There are 14 residues in the CDR3. Regarding this clone: Its antigen is not identified.

The chain is built from TRBV27 and TRBJ2-3; D might be TRBD1 (6 bases). The clonotype was recovered from a human donor who was the organ donor for an intestinal transplant. The source material was unstimulated CD8+ T cells sorted from spleen or lymph node cells, sampled before transplant. The CDR3 loop is CASSSTGSTDTQYF. In nucleotides, the CDR3 is TGTGCCAGCAGTTCTACAGGGAGCACAGATACGCAGTATTTT.